This passage covers 20 T cell receptor beta chains from one sample sequenced in a study of blood T cell repertoires in COVID-19. This table comes from immunoSEQ multiplex PCR, and its TCRdb copy is limited to in-frame clones, with some not included. The table records approximately 35,000 clones, more than 75% of them present only once. Material: peripheral blood. The receptors here all came from a man older than 75 with acute or convalescent COVID-19.

This clone was picked up one time. V and J are TRBV7-8 and TRBJ2-5; weak D call: TRBD1 (7 bases). The CDR3 loop spans 16 amino acids. V gave up 5 bases and J gave up 1 base, with 17 bases separating them. Germline values: CDR1 SGHVS, CDR2 FQNEAQ. CDR3 in amino acids: CASSQNRGGIQETQYF. CDR3 in DNA: TGTGCCAGCAGCCAAAACAGGGGAGGCATCCAAGAGACCCAGTACTTC.

The V gene is TRBV2, the J gene TRBJ2-1, with a tentative D call TRBD2 (6 bases). The germline V gene encodes CDR1 SNHLY and CDR2 FYNNEI. The CDR3 has 16 amino acids. The V and J ends lost 11 bases and 5 bases respectively, with 25 bases between them. Here the CDR3 reads CAATSWGGRGDNEQFF. The CDR3, as DNA: TGTGCCGCCACCAGCTGGGGCGGTCGCGGGGACAATGAGCAGTTCTTC. The full variable domain, rest sourced from reference TRBV2 and TRBJ2-1, is EPEVTQTPSHQVTQMGQEVILRCVPISNHLYFYWYRQILGQKVEFLVSFYNNEISEKSEIFDDQFSVERPDGSNFTLKIRSTKLEDSAMYFCAATSWGGRGDNEQFFGPGTRLTVL.

This chain connects TRBV5-1 to TRBJ2-3; 11 nucleotides line up with TRBD2. J was trimmed by 0 bases and V by 4 bases; bases with no gene match: 4. CDR3 size: 16 residues. The germline V gene has CDR1 SGHRS and CDR2 YFSETQ. CDR3: CASSGGTSGSTDTQYF. CDR3 in DNA: TGCGCCAGCAGCGGGGGGACTAGCGGAAGCACAGATACGCAGTATTTT. The full variable domain, rest sourced from reference TRBV5-1 and TRBJ2-3, is KAGVTQTPRYLIKTRGQQVTLSCSPISGHRSVSWYQQTPGQGLQFLFEYFSETQRNKGNFPGRFSGRQFSNSRSEMNVSTLELGDSALYLCASSGGTSGSTDTQYFGPGTRLTVL.

The chain uses TRBV4-1 and TRBJ2-2; 8 bases are a match to TRBD1. Germline CDR1 is MGHRA and CDR2 is YSYEKL. After removal of 1 base from V and 4 bases from J, the junction contained 5 bases not matched to a gene. CDR3 length equals 16 residues. CDR3 amino acids: CASSQARTGFTGELFF. The CDR3 DNA follows: TGCGCCAGCAGCCAAGCGAGGACAGGGTTCACCGGGGAGCTGTTTTTT.

CDR3 in DNA: TGTGCCAGCAGCTTAGCGCCGGGCTACGAGCAGTACTTC. It translates to CASSLAPGYEQYF. The chain joins TRBV7-2 to TRBJ2-7, with no clear D. Germline CDR1 reads SGHTA; CDR2 reads FQGNSA. The CDR3 is 13 residues long. V shed 0 bases and J shed 3 bases, with 6 bases lying between them.

The DNA of the CDR3 is TGTGCCAGCAGCCCGGGGGGGCGCAGATACGGCGAGCAGTACTTC. Translated: CASSPGGRRYGEQYF. V gene TRBV4-2 combines with J gene TRBJ2-7, with 8 bases lining up with TRBD2. The CDR3 has 15 amino acids. The ends lost 4 bases at V and 6 bases at J; junction bases unmatched: 11. The V gene's germline CDR1 is LGHNA and CDR2 YNFKEQ.

The gene calls are TRBV4-3 and TRBJ2-7; 10 nucleotides line up with TRBD2. J was trimmed by 4 bases and V by 0 bases; bases with no gene match: 9. The V gene's germline CDR1 is LGHNA and CDR2 YSLEER. This CDR3 comprises 17 residues. The CDR3 region has the DNA TGCGCCAGCAGCCAAGATAAAGGAGCGGGAGGGTGGTACGAGCAGTACTTC. Residues: CASSQDKGAGGWYEQYF.

The chain employs TRBV14 and TRBJ2-1; no firm D call. The CDR3 has 13 amino acids. Trimming stripped 1 base from V and 9 bases from J, with 10 bases between. Germline V gene sequence: CDR1 SGHDN, CDR2 FVKESK. The CDR3 loop reads CASSQVPSGEQFF. CDR3 in DNA: TGTGCCAGCAGCCAAGTACCTTCGGGTGAGCAGTTCTTC.

The rearrangement joins TRBV12-5 to TRBJ1-1; 7 bases are shared with TRBD1. The germline gives CDR1 LGHNT, CDR2 FRNRAP. V lost 0 bases, J lost 1 base, and 11 bases stayed unmatched. The length of the CDR3 is 18 residues. The CDR3 spells CASGLVLTRDRGNTEAFF. CDR3 bases: TGTGCTAGTGGTTTGGTACTTACCCGGGACAGAGGGAACACTGAAGCTTTCTTT.

The chain joins TRBV2 to TRBJ2-7; 7 bases fit TRBD1. Trimming removed 7 bases from V and 4 bases from J; junction bases left unmatched: 4. The CDR3 has 12 residues. CDR1 SNHLY and CDR2 FYNNEI come from the germline V gene. The CDR3 bases are TGTGCCAGCAACAGGGGTGATTACGAGCAGTACTTC. Encoded protein: CASNRGDYEQYF.

This chain connects TRBV6-4 to TRBJ2-5; D unresolved. The CDR3 sequence is 13 residues long. V lost 2 bases and J lost 5, with 9 bases in between. Germline V gives CDR1 MRHNA, CDR2 SNTAGT. CDR3 amino acids: CASSDAPGETQYF. CDR3 nucleotides: TGTGCCAGCAGTGACGCCCCCGGGGAGACCCAGTACTTC.

The chain is built from TRBV4-3 and TRBJ2-7, with TRBD2 matching 9 bases. CDR3 length: 17 residues. The germline V gene has CDR1 LGHNA and CDR2 YSLEER. Trimming removed 0 bases from V and 2 bases from J; junction bases left unmatched: 8. CDR3 DNA: TGCGCCAGCAGCCAAGATATACCGCGGGGGGGCCCCTACGAGCAGTACTTC. Encoded protein: CASSQDIPRGGPYEQYF.

The chain employs TRBV5-1 and TRBJ2-7, with 7 nucleotides matching TRBD2. The trim removed 4 bases at V and 6 bases at J, leaving 10 bases unmatched. The CDR3 is made up of 14 amino acids. The V gene's germline CDR1 is SGHRS and CDR2 YFSETQ. The CDR3 DNA reads TGCGCCAGCAGCCAAACCCGCGGGAGTGGCGAGCAGTACTTC. It codes for CASSQTRGSGEQYF.

The V and J genes are TRBV30 and TRBJ2-3; 7 positions agree with TRBD2. V was clipped by 0 bases and J by 2 bases; unmatched bases: 2. CDR3 size: 14 residues. Germline-derived CDR1 and CDR2 are GTSNPN and SVGIG (reference sequence). CDR3 coding DNA: TGTGCCTGGAGTGTCAGCGGGGTCACAGATACGCAGTATTTT. Its protein product is CAWSVSGVTDTQYF.

This clone appeared a few times. This chain connects TRBV5-4 to TRBJ2-2; TRBD2 is a possible D gene (6 bases). Germline CDR1 reads SGHNT; CDR2 reads YYREEE (reference sequence). This CDR3 comprises 14 residues. V dropped 1 base and J dropped 6 bases, with 10 bases sitting between them. The CDR3 region is CASSLRGSAGELFF. The CDR3 region has the DNA TGTGCCAGCAGCTTGCGGGGGTCCGCCGGGGAGCTGTTTTTT.

This clone was picked up a small number of times. The chain has TRBV6-2 or TRBV6-3 and TRBJ1-2, with D maybe TRBD1 (6 bases). CDR3 size: 11 residues. Trimming left V 5 bases short and J 9 bases short, with 10 bases between. Germline CDR1 MNHEY, CDR2 SVGEGT. The CDR3 DNA follows: TGTGCCAGCAGTCACGACAGGAGCTACACCTTC. Amino acids: CASSHDRSYTF.

This chain uses TRBV7-2 with TRBJ1-2; 8 bases align to TRBD1. Looked up from germline, CDR1 is SGHTA and CDR2 is FQGNSA. CDR3 size: 15 residues. V was pared by 0 bases and J by 2 bases, with 2 bases of the junction left unmatched. The CDR3 DNA reads as TGTGCCAGCAGCTTAGCGGGGGACAGGAACTATGGCTACACCTTC. Its translation is CASSLAGDRNYGYTF. The whole variable domain, filled in from reference TRBV7-2 and TRBJ1-2, reads GAGVSQSPSNKVTEKGKDVELRCDPISGHTALYWYRQSLGQGLEFLIYFQGNSAPDKSGLPSDRFSAERTGGSVSTLTIQRTQQEDSAVYLCASSLAGDRNYGYTFGSGTRLTVV.

This clone showed up just once. The rearrangement links TRBV3-1 (or the pseudogene TRBV3-2) to TRBJ1-1; a weak D match, TRBD1 (6 bases). The CDR3 sequence is 16 residues long. The V end was cut by 4 bases, the J end by 0 bases, with 15 bases between. Germline V lookup: CDR1 LGHDT, CDR2 YNNKEL (reference sequence). For the CDR3, the DNA is TGTGCCAGCAGCCGCAGGACCCAGGGGTTGAACACTGAAGCTTTCTTT. Its protein product is CASSRRTQGLNTEAFF.

The chain uses TRBV2 and TRBJ2-7; perhaps TRBD1 as D (6 bases). This CDR3 has 13 residues. Trimming removed 6 bases at V and 6 bases at J, with 15 bases between. The germline V gene has CDR1 SNHLY and CDR2 FYNNEI. The chain's CDR3 is CASRPGTFGEQYF. The CDR3 DNA reads as TGTGCCAGCAGACCCGGGACATTTGGCGAGCAGTACTTC.

The V and J genes are TRBV11-2 and TRBJ2-2, with TRBD1 matching 11 bases. The CDR3 is 15 residues long. Germline CDR1 SGHAT, CDR2 FQNNGV. J was trimmed by 6 bases and V by 4 bases; bases with no gene match: 4. This chain's CDR3 is CASSSRTGGPGELFF. In DNA, the CDR3 is TGTGCCAGCAGCTCCCGGACAGGGGGCCCCGGGGAGCTGTTTTTT.